The present T cell receptor (beta chain) was sequenced within a study of blood T cell repertoires in COVID-19. About the study: COVID-19 samples from acute and convalescent phases originated in the United States, Italy and Spain.

As originally analysed: Reference gene primer amplification gave estimated nucleated cell counts. Only in-frame clones appear in the TCRdb table, and some are missing; sequencing was by immunoSEQ multiplex PCR. That table gives V, J and clone size, and the DNA gave D and trimming. The data show 110,000 or so clones, around 85% seen once. V was clipped by 7 bases and J by 5 bases; unmatched bases: 4. The CDR3 is 14 amino acids. Germline lookup yields CDR1 MDHEN and CDR2 SYDVKM. This clone was recorded only once. Sequencing was carried out using peripheral blood. The source is a man aged 45-60 years with acute or convalescent COVID-19. The V and J genes are TRBV28 and TRBJ1-6, with 8 bases that match TRBD1. CDR3 in DNA: TGTGCCAGCACTTCAGGGGGCGATAATTCACCCCTCCACTTT. It yields the protein CASTSGGDNSPLHF.